This T cell receptor (beta chain) was recorded in a study of cytomegalovirus exposure and HLA in healthy donors. Study as a whole: About 85 million unique TCRs from HLA-typed donors were held in an early release of data.

Points on this clone: Its cognate antigen is unknown.

The V end was cut by 5 bases, the J end by 6 bases, with 9 bases between. Germline V CDR1 and CDR2: SGHTA, FQGTGA. The CDR3 loop spans 12 amino acids. Study results and caveats: TCR beta V segments were, for the most part, productive about 87% or about 30% of the time in an earlier analysis.

Primers included in the PCR were 60 Vbeta and 13 Jbeta primers. The table came from immunoSEQ multiplex PCR; TCRdb's copy has only in-frame clones and leaves some out. The repertoire consists of 150,000 to 180,000 clones, with 80% occurring once and the leading ten covering 4.5% to 7%. The TCR originated in a woman between 40 and 50 years old in good health and CMV-seropositive. The V and J genes are TRBV7-3 and TRBJ2-3; D gene uncertain. The specimen was PBMCs. The CDR3 is CASSPSPDTQYF. The CDR3 DNA sequence: TGTGCCAGCAGCCCTAGTCCGGATACGCAGTATTTT.